This T cell receptor (beta chain) was found in a study of CD8 T cells in ankylosing spondylitis (dated by TCRdb to about 2017). With respect to the entire study: The study set out to find disease-linked TCR variants by profiling T cell receptor beta repertoires in ankylosing spondylitis patients and healthy donors. The full study cohort comprised 20 to 25 ankylosing spondylitis patients and 85 to 120 healthy donors. Peripheral blood was sampled, and synovial fluid was additionally collected from ankylosing spondylitis patients. Study-level results and caveats: Blood from ankylosing spondylitis patients appeared to be characterized by a TCR beta motif made up of seven or eight highly homologous amino acid variants. The disease-linked clones showed a CD8+ phenotype and occurred at relatively low frequencies in peripheral blood. Significant enrichment of the disease-linked clones was reported in matched synovial fluid samples from ankylosing spondylitis patients. Some TCR beta motif variants had previously been reported in synovial fluid and blood of reactive arthritis patients, which suggested common disease-initiation mechanisms.

The CDR3 numbers 15 residues from cysteine through phenylalanine. CDR3 DNA only is kept here, 45 bases in frame from base 1. Sequences LGHDT (CDR1) and YNNKEL (CDR2) are obtained from the germline V gene (reference sequence). The junction shows trimming of 5 bases on V and 5 bases on J, and the gene matches do not reach 9 bases of it. Sequencing relied on an Illumina HiSeq 2500. Quantitative 5'-RACE with molecular barcodes was the method used to prepare the TCR beta libraries. Concerning the study's data processing: A new computational method based on a probabilistic model of VDJ rearrangement was used to identify disease-linked TCR variants. Using fastp at Q25 and MiXCR, TCRdb reprocessed the public reads and kept productive beta chains. A single entry per CDR3 protein holds the most common genes and DNA from its merged rows. The V and J calls here are based on TCRdb, not the publication. This sample comprises 100,000 to 150,000 distinct CDR3 sequences, 6.5% to 9% of them detected only once. The ten largest clones represent 9% to 15% of the sample.

This clonotype was observed at least ten times. What antigen it recognizes has not been identified. No clone much larger than this one lies a single base away; base qualities are absent. The clonotype comes from a male donor with ankylosing spondylitis or in good health (not recorded which). The sequence is built from TRBV3-1 and TRBJ2-1; 7 of the junction bases match TRBD2. Sequences were obtained from blood, either unsorted or a sorted T cell fraction (not recorded which). This receptor has the CDR3 CASSLIPGGHNEQFF. In nucleotide form, the sequence is TGTGCCAGCAGCTTGATCCCGGGGGGACACAATGAGCAGTTCTTC.